The 7 T cell receptor beta chains below were found in one sample sequenced in a study of T cells after posttransplantation cyclophosphamide. TCRdb's copy holds only in-frame clones and misses some; the assay was immunoSEQ multiplex PCR. The profile shows approximately 32,000 clones, around nine tenths of them singletons. The specimen sequenced was PBMCs. These receptors originate from a woman aged 40-49 years with a blood cancer, CMV-positive, and with a related stem cell donor.

This chain uses TRBV5-4 with TRBJ2-7; D ambiguous. The CDR3 consists of 11 residues. V was trimmed by 3 bases and J by 3 bases, leaving 4 bases between them. The V gene's germline CDR1 is SGHNT and CDR2 YYREEE (reference sequence). The CDR3 DNA reads TGTGCCAGCAGCTCAGGCTACGAGCAGTACTTC. Its protein is CASSSGYEQYF.

The chain uses TRBV6-4 and TRBJ1-5, with 8 bases that match TRBD1. The CDR3 is 13 residues long. The junction had 2 bases not matched to a gene; V was cut back by 4 bases and J by 6 bases. Germline V gene sequence: CDR1 MRHNA, CDR2 SNTAGT. The CDR3 sequence is CASSVDRAQPQHF. The CDR3 DNA reads as TGTGCCAGCAGTGTGGACAGGGCTCAGCCCCAGCATTTT.

The V call is TRBV2, the J call TRBJ1-2; 9 bases align to TRBD1. Germline V gene sequence: CDR1 SNHLY, CDR2 FYNNEI. The V gene end was trimmed by 5 bases and the J gene end by 6 bases; junction bases not matched to a gene: 10. CDR3 size: 15 residues. CDR3 DNA: TGTGCCAGCAGTTCTCCGGGACAGGGTGTGCATGGCTACACCTTC. Protein sequence: CASSSPGQGVHGYTF.

Regarding this clone: This sample includes further DNA sequences coding for the same CDR3. The V gene is TRBV19, the J gene TRBJ2-1; 7 bases match TRBD1. The CDR3 is made up of 16 amino acids. With 6 bases clipped from V and 1 base from J, the junction kept 9 bases outside the gene matches. CDR1 is LNHDA and CDR2 is SQIVND in the germline V gene (reference sequence). As DNA, the CDR3 is TGTGCCAGTAGCCTTTCCAGGGGGTCATCCTACAATGAGCAGTTCTTC. This translates into CASSLSRGSSYNEQFF.

This sequence joins TRBV5-6 and TRBJ2-7; the D gene is possibly TRBD1 (6 bases). With 5 bases removed from V and 4 bases from J, the gap between germline ends came to 16 bases. From germline, CDR1 is SGHDT and CDR2 YYEEEE. This CDR3 is built from 14 residues. The CDR3 DNA reads TGTGCCAGCAGTCGTCCGGGACAAGCGTACGAGCAGTACTTC. Translation gives CASSRPGQAYEQYF.

This CDR3 is CASSSLLPGTSGRETQYF. Here the CDR3 DNA reads TGTGCCAGCAGCTCCTTACTACCGGGGACTAGCGGGAGGGAGACCCAGTACTTC. This rearrangement joins TRBV11-2 to TRBJ2-5, with TRBD2 identical over 15 bases. The ends lost 4 bases at V and 5 bases at J; junction bases unmatched: 11. In germline, CDR1 is SGHAT, CDR2 FQNNGV. The CDR3 is 18 residues long.

This rearrangement joins TRBV4-1 to TRBJ2-5; 7 nucleotides match TRBD2. The CDR3 has 18 amino acids. Unmatched junction bases numbered 14, after V lost 0 bases and J lost 4 bases. CDR1 and CDR2 from the germline V gene are MGHRA and YSYEKL. CDR3 bases: TGCGCCAGCAGCCAAGATCGGGTAGCGGGCTTGAGAGGAGAGACCCAGTACTTC. Translating gives CASSQDRVAGLRGETQYF.